The clone carrying this TCR beta chain turned up a few times. Its matching antigen is unknown. V gave up 6 bases and J gave up 4 bases, with 15 bases separating them. The CDR3 has 14 residues. Germline CDR1 SNHLY, CDR2 FYNNEI. The sample comes from a study of T cell repertoires in cytomegalovirus infection. TCRdb redid the calling of the reads with MiXCR, one entry per CDR3 protein. The sample holds under 150,000 distinct CDR3 sequences; roughly 25% are singletons and the top ten take 30% to 40%. The study, taken as a whole, reports: Totalled public TCR beta family frequency picked out people who carried CMV plus the relevant HLA. Ex vivo, HLA-C-restricted CMV-specific TCR beta clonotypes prevailed over the rest of the response.

The chain joins TRBV2 to TRBJ1-2; no clear D gene. The specimen was PBMCs, sequenced either directly or after in vitro stimulation (not recorded which). The clonotype was recovered from a human donor in good health (CMV status not recorded). Some clones in this sample may be carry-over from other donors' samples. Here the CDR3 reads CASRSSRPGYGYTF. CDR3 sequence (DNA): TGTGCCAGCAGATCTTCCCGGCCAGGCTATGGCTACACCTTC.